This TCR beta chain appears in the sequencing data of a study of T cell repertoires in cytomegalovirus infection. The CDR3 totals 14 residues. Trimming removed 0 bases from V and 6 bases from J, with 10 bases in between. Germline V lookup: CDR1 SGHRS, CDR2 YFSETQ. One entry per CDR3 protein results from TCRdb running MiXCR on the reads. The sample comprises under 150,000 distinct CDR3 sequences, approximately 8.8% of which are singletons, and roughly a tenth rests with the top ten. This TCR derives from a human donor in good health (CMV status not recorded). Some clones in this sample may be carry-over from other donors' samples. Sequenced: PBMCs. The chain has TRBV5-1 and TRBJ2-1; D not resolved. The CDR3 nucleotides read TGCGCCAGCAGCTTGGATTTCTATACCAATGAGCAGTTCTTC. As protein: CASSLDFYTNEQFF.